Reported below is one TCR beta chain. The specificity of this receptor is unknown. The input lacks base qualities; no much larger clone sits a single base away. Library preparation employed the immunoSEQ multiplex PCR assay. TCRdb retrieved this table from immuneACCESS and kept in-frame rearrangements only. Not all clones are present; in checked studies, unresolved V genes account for under half, and no reason is known for the remainder. The table for this sample lists 120,000 or so clones; roughly 88% of them were counted only once. Approximately 3.7% of the sample comes from the top ten. Including cysteine and phenylalanine, the CDR3 has 14 amino acids. CDR3 DNA only is kept here, 42 bases in frame from base 1. Taken from the germline V gene, the CDR1 and CDR2 loops are SGHDT and YYEEEE. V and J lose 2 bases and 8 bases, and a span of 13 bases separates them. The sample is drawn from a study of control samples from healthy donors and cancer patients (dated by TCRdb to the early 2020s).

Material for sequencing was PBMCs. This receptor was taken from a woman aged 60-75 years with lung cancer. The receptor chain draws on TRBV5-6 and TRBJ1-4, and TRBD1 may be the D gene, going by 6 matching bases. The CDR3 region: CASSLRQEGEKLFF. The nucleotides are TGTGCCAGCAGCTTACGACAGGAGGGGGAAAAACTGTTTTTT.